The 11 T cell receptor beta chains below were found in one sample sequenced in a study of early T cells in non-severe SARS-CoV-2 infection. TCRdb ran MiXCR on the 5' RACE reads and lists one entry per CDR3 protein. The data show roughly 80,000 distinct CDR3 sequences, around 16% seen once. The sample consisted of whole blood. The origin of the receptors is an adult who was a healthcare worker with PCR-confirmed SARS-CoV-2 infection or an uninfected control (not recorded which).

This clonotype was detected only a few times. The genes are TRBV5-3 and TRBJ2-3, with unresolved D. TRBV5-3 is assigned to the ORF class and has an uncertain function. The CDR3 runs 14 residues. V lost 4 bases and J 4 bases, leaving 13 bases between the germline ends. CDR3 sequence reads: CARSPTVSADTQYF. DNA of the CDR3: TGTGCCAGAAGCCCAACAGTGTCCGCAGATACGCAGTATTTT.

This clonotype was counted many times. The V gene is TRBV5-1, the J gene TRBJ1-2; TRBD1 matches 7 bases. The CDR3 is 17 residues long. J lost 4 bases, V lost 1 base, and 13 bases had no gene match. Germline V gene data show CDR1 as SGHRS and CDR2 as YFSETQ. The chain's CDR3 is CASSLLGTAGTTYGYTF. DNA of the CDR3: TGCGCCAGCAGCTTGCTTGGGACAGCGGGCACCACCTATGGCTACACCTTC.

This clonotype was counted at least ten times. The chain has TRBV27 and TRBJ1-5, with D uncertain. Germline CDR1 reads MNHEY; CDR2 reads SMNVEV (reference sequence). Trimming removed 4 bases at V and 1 base at J, with 14 bases between. This CDR3 comprises 16 residues. Written as DNA, the CDR3 is TGTGCCAGCAGTTGGCAACCAGTGGGGAGCAATCAGCCCCAGCATTTT. Translation: CASSWQPVGSNQPQHF.

This clonotype was recorded at least ten times. For the CDR3, the DNA is TGCAGCGTTGGTAGGGGGCGCACAGATACGCAGTATTTT. Residues: CSVGRGRTDTQYF. V and J are TRBV29-1 and TRBJ2-3; 7 bases are shared with TRBD1. This CDR3 is built from 13 residues. The ends lost 4 bases at V and 1 base at J; junction bases unmatched: 2. CDR1 and CDR2 (germline): SQVTM, ANQGSEA.

This clonotype was seen only a few times. The rearrangement joins TRBV2 to TRBJ2-2; TRBD1 aligns across 7 bases. With V trimmed by 6 bases and J by 0 bases, 4 bases remained unmatched. The germline CDR1 and CDR2 sequences are SNHLY and FYNNEI. This CDR3 is 15 amino acids long. The CDR3 is CASSMGQTNTGELFF. The CDR3 region has the DNA TGTGCCAGCAGCATGGGACAGACGAACACCGGGGAGCTGTTTTTT.

This clonotype has just a few counts. This chain links TRBV2 with TRBJ2-5, with TRBD2 identical over 10 bases. The CDR3 has 15 residues. Trimming removed 7 bases from V and 2 bases from J; junction bases left unmatched: 7. CDR1 SNHLY and CDR2 FYNNEI come from the germline V gene. This chain's CDR3 is CASKLAGARQETQYF. DNA for the CDR3: TGTGCCAGCAAGCTAGCGGGGGCCCGGCAAGAGACCCAGTACTTC.

This clonotype has ten or more counts. The chain recombines TRBV14 with TRBJ1-6; D unresolved. Germline CDR1 reads SGHDN; CDR2 reads FVKESK. Trimming pared 0 bases from V and 6 bases from J, leaving 6 bases between. This CDR3 spans 14 amino acids. The CDR3 DNA is TGTGCCAGCAGCCAAGAGAGGGTTAATTCACCCCTCCACTTT. It specifies CASSQERVNSPLHF.

This clonotype was counted only a few times. The V and J genes are TRBV7-9 and TRBJ2-1, with 8 bases aligning to TRBD2. The CDR3 consists of 12 residues. The V gene's germline CDR1 is SEHNR and CDR2 FQNEAQ (reference sequence). Trimming cost V 7 bases and J 10 bases; bases outside gene matches: 6. The CDR3 loop is CASIPGGVEQFF. The CDR3 nucleotides read TGTGCCAGCATTCCCGGGGGGGTAGAGCAGTTCTTC.

This clonotype has at least ten counts. The V and J genes are TRBV3-1 and TRBJ2-5; 7 bases agree with TRBD1. Germline CDR1 reads LGHDT; CDR2 reads YNNKEL (reference sequence). V lost 5 bases, J lost 2 bases, and 5 bases stayed unmatched. The CDR3 contains 14 residues. This chain's CDR3 is CASSSRQGQETQYF. The CDR3 bases are TGTGCCAGCAGCTCTAGACAGGGTCAAGAGACCCAGTACTTC.

The table lists this clonotype with many counts. The rearrangement joins TRBV12-3 or TRBV12-4 to TRBJ1-1, with D maybe TRBD1 (5 bases). Trimming took off 0 bases at V and 4 bases at J, with 9 bases between the two ends. The CDR3 has 14 residues. The CDR3, as DNA: TGTGCCAGCAGTTTAGCAGGGGTGGGCACTGAAGCTTTCTTT. It yields the protein CASSLAGVGTEAFF.

This clonotype has only a few counts. The rearrangement joins TRBV24-1 to TRBJ1-2; no definite D call. Germline CDR1 and CDR2: KGHDR and SFDVKD. The CDR3 consists of 14 residues. Trimming cost V 3 bases and J 0 bases, with 7 bases left between them. CDR3 protein: CATSDGSPNYGYTF. CDR3 bases: TGTGCCACCAGTGATGGCTCCCCTAACTATGGCTACACCTTC.